The clone carrying this TCR beta chain was found many times. Its antigen is unidentified. This specimen comes from a study of T cell repertoires in cytomegalovirus infection. Study at large: It was recently identified HLA-C-restricted and well-studied HLA-B-restricted CMV epitopes that the study used. Matching HLA type and CMV infection were both indicated by public TCR beta signatures.

Via MiXCR, TCRdb re-called the reads, giving one row per CDR3 protein. The profile shows nearly 700,000 distinct CDR3 sequences, around 32% of them singletons. Findings and caveats of the study: Using cumulative public TCR beta family frequency, the authors identified those who carried CMV together with the relevant HLA.

Sequenced material: cultured PBMCs, taken from culture after CMV antigen stimulation. This clonotype was obtained from a human donor in good health (CMV status not recorded). Some clones in this sample may be carry-over from other donors' samples.

The chain's CDR3 is CASSLVGATSGFTDTQYF. CDR3 sequence (DNA): TGTGCCAGCAGCTTAGTAGGGGCGACTAGCGGATTCACAGATACGCAGTATTTT. V and J are TRBV7-6 and TRBJ2-3, with TRBD2 matching over 9 bases. Per germline, CDR1 SGHVS and CDR2 FNYEAQ. CDR3 length: 18 amino acids. The V and J ends lost 1 base and 2 bases, in that order; junction bases with no gene match: 10.